The 9 T cell receptor beta chains below come from one sample, sequenced in a study of blood T cells in healthy people across ages. For the second PCR, which ran for roughly 7 to 11 cycles, a sample-barcoded 5' primer and a J-beta primer mix were used. TCRdb re-called the 5' RACE reads through MiXCR, storing one row per CDR3 protein. The data contain approximately 1.5 million distinct CDR3 sequences, 30% to 35% of them singletons. Sequencing input: blood. These receptors all stem from a woman under 40 in good health.

This clonotype has just one count. The J gene is TRBJ2-7, the V gene TRBV28; the D is unclear. The CDR3 is 12 residues long. Germline-derived CDR1 and CDR2 are MDHEN and SYDVKM. With 7 bases removed from V and 7 bases from J, the gap between germline ends came to 14 bases. The CDR3 loop reads CASTTEWHEQYF. The CDR3 DNA follows: TGTGCCAGCACTACGGAGTGGCATGAGCAGTACTTC.

The rearrangement joins TRBV24-1 to TRBJ1-1; D remains ambiguous. V was cut by 4 bases and J by 7 bases, with 9 bases left in between. The CDR3 runs 12 residues. Germline assignment: CDR1 KGHDR and CDR2 SFDVKD. The CDR3 loop is CATSDPSGEAFF. The CDR3 DNA follows: TGTGCCACCAGTGACCCCTCGGGTGAAGCTTTCTTT.

This clonotype was seen a few times. This chain joins TRBV29-1 and TRBJ2-2; D gene uncertain. The germline V gene encodes CDR1 SQVTM and CDR2 ANQGSEA. The CDR3 length is 14 residues. The germline V and J ends were trimmed by 4 bases and 0 bases, with 9 bases remaining between them. The CDR3 is CSVGLLTNTGELFF. CDR3 DNA sequence: TGCAGCGTTGGGTTACTCACGAACACCGGGGAGCTGTTTTTT.

This clonotype was counted a few times. This rearrangement joins TRBV7-9 to TRBJ2-3; tentative D call: TRBD1 (6 bases). Between the trimmed V and J ends, which lost 5 bases and 6 bases, there was a span of 12 bases. The CDR3 runs 13 residues. CDR1 is SEHNR and CDR2 is FQNEAQ in the germline V gene (reference sequence). CDR3 nucleotides: TGTGCCAGCAGCACAACAGGGTCGGATACGCAGTATTTT. This gives the protein CASSTTGSDTQYF.

This clonotype was counted between two and nine times. This chain connects TRBV3-1 to TRBJ2-5; 8 bases map to TRBD2. The J call is uncertain, as TRBJ2-7 better fits the DNA end. This CDR3 contains 15 residues. The germline gives CDR1 LGHDT, CDR2 YNNKEL (reference sequence). In nucleotides, the CDR3 is TGTGCCAGCAGCCATAGGGTAGCGGGACTACACGAGCAGTACTTC. The encoded protein is CASSHRVAGLHEQYF.

This clonotype was observed a few times. The chain uses TRBV5-1 and TRBJ2-7; D may correspond to TRBD1 or TRBD2 (5 bases each). The CDR3 runs to 17 residues. The ends were cut back, 2 bases at V and 4 bases at J, with 22 bases in the middle. Germline-derived CDR1 and CDR2 are SGHRS and YFSETQ. The CDR3 is CASSLGGGHPTSYEQYF. In DNA form, the CDR3 reads TGCGCCAGCAGCTTAGGTGGGGGTCATCCTACCAGTTACGAGCAGTACTTC.

V is TRBV3-1 and J is TRBJ2-7, with 14 bases aligning to TRBD2. This CDR3 has 15 residues. Germline CDR1 and CDR2: LGHDT and YNNKEL (reference sequence). The J segment lost 6 bases and the V segment lost 8 bases, leaving 9 bases of the junction unmatched. Here the CDR3 reads CASGSSGLAGAEQYF. CDR3 DNA sequence: TGTGCCAGCGGTTCTTCGGGACTAGCGGGAGCCGAGCAGTACTTC.

The chain links TRBV5-1 to TRBJ1-2; TRBD1 matches at 7 bases. The ends lost 0 bases at V and 0 bases at J; junction bases unmatched: 2. This CDR3 is 15 amino acids long. Germline V CDR1 and CDR2: SGHRS, YFSETQ. CDR3 nucleotide sequence: TGCGCCAGCAGCTTGGTAACAGGGGCTAACTATGGCTACACCTTC. The encoded protein is CASSLVTGANYGYTF.

The CDR3 DNA reads TGTGCCAGCAGCCAACCGGGACAGGGTCACACTGAAGCTTTCTTT. Residues: CASSQPGQGHTEAFF. V usage is TRBV3-1 and J usage is TRBJ1-1; TRBD1 agrees at 9 bases. The CDR3 length is 15 residues. Germline lookup yields CDR1 LGHDT and CDR2 YNNKEL (reference sequence). V shed 2 bases and J 3 bases; nucleotides not matched to a gene: 4.